The 31 T cell receptor beta chains below all came from one sample that was sequenced in a study of OX40 agonist ivuxolimab in advanced cancers. TCRdb's table, derived via immunoSEQ multiplex PCR, lists solely in-frame clones and lacks some. Of 25,000 to 30,000 clones listed, 80% to 95% are singletons. Sequenced material: CD4+ or CD8+ T cells sorted from blood, taken in a trial of the OX40 agonist ivuxolimab. These receptor sequences come from an adult with an advanced solid tumor such as melanoma, head and neck, liver or kidney cancer.

DNA of the CDR3: TGTGCCAGCAGTACAGACAGGGGAGTATCCTACGAGCAGTACTTC. Its translation is CASSTDRGVSYEQYF. This chain links TRBV6-5 with TRBJ2-7; TRBD1 matches at 8 bases. The CDR3 is 15 residues long. Germline CDR1 and CDR2: MNHEY and SVGAGI. V lost 5 bases and J lost 1; bases outside the gene matches: 7.

This chain joins TRBV4-1 and TRBJ1-5; D not certain. Trimming cost V 0 bases and J 6 bases, with 6 bases left between them. CDR1 and CDR2 from the germline V gene are MGHRA and YSYEKL. The length of the CDR3 is 13 residues. CDR3 nucleotides: TGCGCCAGCAGCCAAGAGTGGGGTCAGCCCCAGCATTTT. Its translation is CASSQEWGQPQHF.

The chain has TRBV6-1 and TRBJ2-7, with 8 bases fitting TRBD1. This CDR3 contains 15 residues. The germline V gene has CDR1 MNHNS and CDR2 SASEGT. The V segment lost 2 bases and the J segment 4 bases; nucleotides outside the gene matches: 7. CDR3 sequence (DNA): TGTGCCAGCAGTGAAAGGGAGGACAGGGCGTACGAGCAGTACTTC. Its protein product is CASSEREDRAYEQYF.

Concerning this clone itself: This specimen includes other DNA sequences encoding the same CDR3. The CDR3 coding sequence is TGTGCCAGCAGCCCGGACTATAATGAGCAGTTCTTC. Translating it yields CASSPDYNEQFF. The J gene is TRBJ2-1, the V gene TRBV7-6; perhaps TRBD2 as D (6 bases). V lost 5 bases to trimming and J lost 7 bases, with 9 bases between them. Germline loops: CDR1 SGHVS, CDR2 FNYEAQ. This CDR3 comprises 12 residues.

The chain couples TRBV5-1 to TRBJ1-2, with a possible D match to TRBD1 (5 bases). Deletions cut 4 bases from V and 7 bases from J, with 14 bases between. Germline V gene lookup returns CDR1 SGHRS and CDR2 YFSETQ. The CDR3 is 13 amino acids. CDR3 amino acids: CASSQGVDGGYTF. CDR3 coding DNA: TGCGCCAGCAGCCAAGGGGTGGATGGTGGCTACACCTTC.

The chain combines TRBV11-2 with TRBJ1-4; D is perhaps TRBD1 (5 bases). CDR1 is SGHAT, CDR2 FQNNGV, per germline. The CDR3 has 18 residues. V shed 4 bases and J shed 0 bases, with 18 bases lying between them. The CDR3 reads CASSSSRTSGPTNEKLFF. In DNA, the CDR3 is TGTGCCAGCAGCTCCTCCCGTACCTCGGGACCAACTAATGAAAAACTGTTTTTT.

The V call is TRBV19, the J call TRBJ2-7; perhaps TRBD1 as D (6 bases). Trimming left V 5 bases short and J 4 bases short, with 18 bases between. The CDR3 spans 15 residues. The germline V gene encodes CDR1 LNHDA and CDR2 SQIVND (reference sequence). The CDR3 nucleotides read TGTGCCAGTAGTGTGACAGGCCTTACTGTTTACGAGCAGTACTTC. This sequence encodes CASSVTGLTVYEQYF.

This chain links TRBV30 with TRBJ1-5; no clear D. The germline V gene has CDR1 GTSNPN and CDR2 SVGIG (reference sequence). The length of the CDR3 is 16 residues. Trimming shortened V by 0 bases and J by 0 bases, and 12 bases separated the two germline ends. CDR3 sequence: CAWSVRDTYSNQPQHF. CDR3 nucleotides: TGTGCCTGGAGTGTACGCGACACTTATAGCAATCAGCCCCAGCATTTT.

This clone is a singleton in its sample. The chain employs TRBV7-9 and TRBJ1-5; D gene uncertain. The germline V gene has CDR1 SEHNR and CDR2 FQNEAQ (reference sequence). CDR3 length equals 15 residues. The V gene lost 1 base and the J gene lost 3 bases, with 10 bases spanning the gap. The CDR3 DNA reads as TGTGCCAGCAGCTTAGTCCCGGTAGACAATCAGCCCCAGCATTTT. This codes for CASSLVPVDNQPQHF.

V gene TRBV7-9 combines with J gene TRBJ2-7; D is unclear. Trimming cost V 2 bases and J 2 bases, with 13 bases left between them. This CDR3 spans 15 amino acids. Germline V lookup: CDR1 SEHNR, CDR2 FQNEAQ (reference sequence). The CDR3 reads CASSLRGDNPYEQYF. CDR3 DNA sequence: TGTGCCAGCAGCTTAAGAGGCGACAATCCCTACGAGCAGTACTTC.

In its sample, this clone was seen a few times. The chain carries TRBV4-3 and TRBJ2-3; TRBD2 aligns across 11 bases. Losses at the gene ends were 0 bases for V and 12 bases for J; bases not matched to a gene: 5. The CDR3 totals 14 residues. The germline V gene encodes CDR1 LGHNA and CDR2 YSLEER. Here the CDR3 reads CASSQETSGTVQYF. CDR3 in DNA: TGCGCCAGCAGCCAAGAGACTAGCGGGACCGTTCAGTATTTT.

The V call is TRBV5-5, the J call TRBJ1-5; TRBD1 agrees at 9 bases. CDR1 is SGHKS and CDR2 is YYEKEE in the germline V gene (reference sequence). V dropped 4 bases and J dropped 4; count of bases not matched to a gene: 9. The length of the CDR3 is 16 residues. CDR3 amino acids: CASSLEQGARNQPQHF. CDR3 sequence (DNA): TGTGCCAGCAGCCTGGAACAGGGGGCGAGGAATCAGCCCCAGCATTTT. The full variable domain, its missing parts supplied by reference TRBV5-5 and TRBJ1-5, is DAGVTQSPTHLIKTRGQQVTLRCSPISGHKSVSWYQQVLGQGPQFIFQYYEKEERGRGNFPDRFSARQFPNYSSELNVNALLLGDSALYLCASSLEQGARNQPQHFGDGTRLSIL.

Notes on this clone: The sample has other DNA sequences that encode this CDR3 too. This chain connects TRBV6-6 to TRBJ2-7; TRBD2 aligns across 12 bases. CDR3 size: 15 residues. From germline, CDR1 is MNHNY and CDR2 SVGAGI (reference sequence). V lost 2 bases and J lost 6; bases outside the gene matches: 5. CDR3 coding DNA: TGTGCCAGCAGTTACCTAGCGGGAGGGGGACTCGAGCAGTACTTC. Its protein is CASSYLAGGGLEQYF.

The V gene is TRBV9, the J gene TRBJ2-1; TRBD1 might be the D (6 bases). The V end was cut by 3 bases, the J end by 8 bases, with 18 bases between. CDR3 length equals 15 residues. The germline gives CDR1 SGDLS, CDR2 YYNGEE. CDR3 sequence reads: CASSAWTARGDEQFF. The CDR3 region has the DNA TGTGCCAGCAGCGCTTGGACAGCCAGGGGCGATGAGCAGTTCTTC.

The chain carries TRBV7-2 and TRBJ2-7; D remains ambiguous. CDR1 SGHTA and CDR2 FQGNSA come from the germline V gene. The CDR3 totals 13 residues. The V gene lost 5 bases and the J gene lost 0 bases, with 8 bases spanning the gap. The CDR3 DNA sequence: TGTGCCAGCAGCCTATGGGACTCCTACGAGCAGTACTTC. Protein product: CASSLWDSYEQYF.

The V call is TRBV7-9, the J call TRBJ1-2; D unclear. V lost 2 bases and J lost 1, with 20 bases in between. Germline CDR1 is SEHNR and CDR2 is FQNEAQ (reference sequence). This CDR3 spans 18 amino acids. The CDR3 sequence: CASSLSQDINRLNYGYTF. The DNA for the CDR3 is TGTGCCAGCAGCTTATCTCAAGACATAAACAGACTTAACTATGGCTACACCTTC.

Points on this clone: At one end, the junction sequence differs from germline, possibly due to a read error. The chain links TRBV11-2 to TRBJ1-3; TRBD1 matches 8 bases. CDR1 is SGHAT, CDR2 FQNNGV, per germline. The CDR3 covers 13 residues. The CDR3 here is CASSFDRGDTVYF. In DNA, the CDR3 is TGTGCCAGCAGCTTTGACAGGGGAGACACCGTATATTTT.

This sequence joins TRBV7-7 and TRBJ2-7; D unresolved. Trimming stripped 2 bases from V and 7 bases from J, with 12 bases between. Per germline, CDR1 SSHAT and CDR2 FNYEAQ (reference sequence). The CDR3 extends over 13 amino acids. The CDR3 nucleotides are TGTGCCAGCAGCTTAATTTGGGCAGAAGAGCAGTACTTC. It codes for CASSLIWAEEQYF.

The chain couples TRBV6-5 to TRBJ2-3; D gene ambiguous. This CDR3 comprises 14 residues. V gave up 3 bases and J gave up 5 bases, with 12 bases separating them. Germline loops: CDR1 MNHEY, CDR2 SVGAGI. CDR3 region: CASSYVSEGDTQYF. The CDR3 DNA follows: TGTGCCAGCAGTTATGTCTCCGAAGGAGATACGCAGTATTTT.

The V and J genes are TRBV5-1 and TRBJ2-6, with D possibly being TRBD2 (5 bases). The CDR3 runs 17 residues. Trimming took off 4 bases at V and 3 bases at J, with 17 bases between the two ends. CDR1 and CDR2 (germline): SGHRS, YFSETQ. CDR3 coding DNA: TGCGCCAGCAGCGCAAACCTCCGGGGTGGTGGGGCCAACGTCCTGACTTTC. It specifies CASSANLRGGGANVLTF.

V is TRBV25-1 and J is TRBJ2-5; 7 bases align to TRBD1. Looked up from germline, CDR1 is MGHDK and CDR2 is SYGVNS. V gave up 2 bases and J gave up 7 bases; unmatched junction bases: 13. The CDR3 spans 16 residues. The CDR3 DNA follows: TGTGCCAGCAGTGAAGGGGGCAGACAGGGCCTGGGGACCCAGTACTTC. It translates to CASSEGGRQGLGTQYF.

This rearrangement joins TRBV9 to TRBJ2-1; 12 nucleotides align to TRBD2. CDR1 and CDR2 (germline): SGDLS, YYNGEE. J lost 7 bases, V lost 4 bases, and 9 bases had no gene match. The CDR3 spans 16 residues. CDR3 DNA: TGTGCCAGCAGCAGTCGGACTAGCGGGATAAGGAATGAGCAGTTCTTC. Translated: CASSSRTSGIRNEQFF.

V is TRBV6-1 and J is TRBJ2-3; D possibly matches TRBD1 or TRBD2 (6 bases each). The germline CDR1 and CDR2 sequences are MNHNS and SASEGT. The CDR3 runs to 15 residues. V was trimmed by 4 bases and J by 4 bases, leaving 15 bases between them. The CDR3: CASSGTGWRADTQYF. CDR3 sequence (DNA): TGTGCCAGCAGTGGAACAGGGTGGAGGGCAGATACGCAGTATTTT.

The V call is TRBV7-9, the J call TRBJ2-5, with D maybe TRBD2 (7 bases). The CDR3 sequence is 15 residues long. In germline, CDR1 is SEHNR, CDR2 FQNEAQ (reference sequence). V gave up 3 bases and J gave up 0 bases, with 11 bases separating them. CDR3 residues: CASSLGGLDQETQYF. DNA of the CDR3: TGTGCCAGCAGCTTGGGGGGGCTGGACCAAGAGACCCAGTACTTC.

The J gene is TRBJ2-5, the V gene TRBV2; 9 bases map to TRBD1. Trimming removed 5 bases from V and 5 bases from J; junction bases left unmatched: 15. Germline values: CDR1 SNHLY, CDR2 FYNNEI. The CDR3 spans 17 residues. CDR3 sequence: CASSFSLGQGFAETQYF. The CDR3, as DNA: TGTGCCAGCAGTTTCTCCTTGGGACAGGGCTTTGCGGAGACCCAGTACTTC.

This chain joins TRBV14 and TRBJ2-7, with 10 bases fitting TRBD2. Germline-derived CDR1 and CDR2 are SGHDN and FVKESK. Trimming took 1 base from V and 3 from J; bases not matched to a gene: 6. The CDR3 extends over 16 amino acids. As DNA, the CDR3 is TGTGCCAGCAGCCAAGGTCCACTAGCGGGGCACTACGAGCAGTACTTC. This encodes CASSQGPLAGHYEQYF.

V gene TRBV6-6 combines with J gene TRBJ2-1, with 8 bases identical to TRBD2. The ends lost 4 bases at V and 3 bases at J; junction bases unmatched: 2. From germline, CDR1 is MNHNY and CDR2 SVGAGI (reference sequence). This CDR3 is built from 14 residues. CDR3 bases: TGTGCCAGCAGTTCCCGGGGGGGCTACAATGAGCAGTTCTTC. This gives the protein CASSSRGGYNEQFF.

The gene calls are TRBV12-5 and TRBJ2-3; 8 bases are shared with TRBD2. Germline trimming cut 0 bases from V and 2 bases from J; bases unmatched to any gene: 4. Germline assignment: CDR1 LGHNT and CDR2 FRNRAP. There are 16 residues in the CDR3. CDR3 sequence (DNA): TGTGCTAGTGGTTTGGTACGGGGGGGGCACACAGATACGCAGTATTTT. This sequence encodes CASGLVRGGHTDTQYF.

The CDR3 coding sequence is TGTGCCAGCGGTATCTCCTACGAGCAGTACTTC. It encodes CASGISYEQYF. The V gene is TRBV27, the J gene TRBJ2-7; D unresolved. The V end was cut by 8 bases, the J end by 0 bases, with 5 bases between. The CDR3 totals 11 residues. CDR1 is MNHEY and CDR2 is SMNVEV in the germline V gene (reference sequence).

This chain joins TRBV11-2 and TRBJ2-1, with TRBD2 matching over 10 bases. This CDR3 contains 15 residues. The junction had 10 bases not matched to a gene; V was cut back by 1 base and J by 13 bases. Germline V lookup: CDR1 SGHAT, CDR2 FQNNGV. The CDR3 region has the DNA TGTGCCAGCAGCTTAGTCGTCCACAGCGGGAGGGCCCAGTTCTTC. This encodes CASSLVVHSGRAQFF.

The rearrangement uses TRBV6-1 and TRBJ2-3; the match to TRBD1 covers 8 bases. Germline CDR1 reads MNHNS; CDR2 reads SASEGT. This CDR3 has 14 residues. With 8 bases clipped from V and 5 bases from J, the junction kept 9 bases outside the gene matches. The CDR3 loop is CASVRGQAGDTQYF. Here the CDR3 DNA reads TGTGCCAGCGTTCGGGGACAGGCGGGAGATACGCAGTATTTT.